These 28 T cell receptor beta chains were sequenced from one sample in a study of shared clonotypes between healthy human individuals. Assay used: immunoSEQ multiplex PCR; TCRdb lists only in-frame clones, some missing. The sample includes over 1.4 million clones, roughly 97% seen only once; the top ten take approximately 1.1%. What was sequenced was naive CD4+ T cells sorted from blood. The subset is: CD45RA+ positively selected. The receptors were gathered from a man aged 25-45 years in good health.

This chain connects TRBV28 to TRBJ1-1, with no clear D. CDR1 and CDR2 (germline): MDHEN, SYDVKM. The CDR3 consists of 10 residues. With 6 bases removed from V and 7 bases from J, the gap between germline ends came to 6 bases. The CDR3 loop is CASSRGEAFF. CDR3 in DNA: TGTGCCAGCAGCAGAGGTGAAGCTTTCTTT.

The rearrangement links TRBV29-1 to TRBJ1-1, with TRBD1 matching 7 bases. The CDR3 totals 14 residues. J gave up 4 bases and V 3 bases, and 8 bases lay outside the gene matches. Germline V gene data show CDR1 as SQVTM and CDR2 as ANQGSEA. The CDR3 DNA reads TGCAGCGTTGACGGCAGGGGGGTCGGCACTGAAGCTTTCTTT. Translation gives CSVDGRGVGTEAFF.

CDR3 region: CASSEIVGAYTF. As DNA, the CDR3 is TGTGCCAGCAGTGAAATAGTAGGGGCCTACACCTTC. This sequence joins TRBV6-1 and TRBJ1-2; D is possibly TRBD1 (5 bases). The germline CDR1 and CDR2 sequences are MNHNS and SASEGT. Between the trimmed V and J ends, which lost 2 bases and 10 bases, there was a span of 11 bases. There are 12 residues in the CDR3.

The V gene is TRBV5-8, the J gene TRBJ2-5; the D gene is possibly TRBD2 (5 bases). The V gene's germline CDR1 is SGHTS and CDR2 YDEGEE. The CDR3 has 15 residues. The V end lost 0 bases, the J end lost 1 base, and 10 bases lay between the germline ends. The CDR3 DNA follows: TGTGCCAGCAGCTTGGCCGCGGGTTTCCAAGAGACCCAGTACTTC. It translates to CASSLAAGFQETQYF.

The chain recombines TRBV4-1 with TRBJ1-2; unclear D gene. The CDR3 is made up of 14 amino acids. Germline V gives CDR1 MGHRA, CDR2 YSYEKL. Trimming cost V 2 bases and J 2 bases, with 9 bases left between them. CDR3 nucleotide sequence: TGCGCCAGCAGCCAACGAGCAGGCAACTATGGCTACACCTTC. It specifies CASSQRAGNYGYTF.

This clone was observed once. This sequence joins TRBV11-3 and TRBJ2-1; D remains ambiguous. CDR1 is SGHNT, CDR2 YENEEA, per germline. The CDR3 spans 13 residues. V dropped 1 base and J dropped 6 bases, with 7 bases sitting between them. DNA of the CDR3: TGTGCCAGCAGCTTAGGACATTTCAATGAGCAGTTCTTC. Protein sequence: CASSLGHFNEQFF.

Comment on this clone: This sample includes further DNA sequences coding for the same CDR3. The chain joins TRBV19 to TRBJ2-7; a weak D match, TRBD1 (5 bases). V dropped 6 bases and J dropped 3 bases, with 6 bases sitting between them. This CDR3 spans 11 amino acids. Germline V gene lookup returns CDR1 LNHDA and CDR2 SQIVND (reference sequence). CDR3 sequence reads: CASRRGYEQYF. The DNA for the CDR3 is TGTGCCAGTAGAAGGGGCTACGAGCAGTACTTC.

In the case of this clone: The sample holds other DNA sequences that translate to the same CDR3. The V gene is TRBV28, the J gene TRBJ1-3; D call uncertain. The V and J ends lost 3 bases and 0 bases respectively, with 6 bases between them. The germline CDR1 and CDR2 sequences are MDHEN and SYDVKM. The CDR3 is made up of 14 amino acids. CDR3 bases: TGTGCCAGCAGTTTTTTGAGCTCTGGAAACACCATATATTTT. This codes for CASSFLSSGNTIYF.

CDR3 region: CASSPRSGGEKLFF. DNA for the CDR3: TGCGCCAGCAGCCCCAGGTCGGGTGGGGAAAAACTGTTTTTT. The chain uses TRBV5-1 and TRBJ1-4; D is unclear. V was pared by 4 bases and J by 8 bases, with 15 bases between. The germline CDR1 and CDR2 sequences are SGHRS and YFSETQ. This CDR3 has 14 amino acids.

The chain links TRBV29-1 to TRBJ2-7; 10 nucleotides agree with TRBD1. J was trimmed by 3 bases and V by 7 bases; bases with no gene match: 9. Germline values: CDR1 SQVTM, CDR2 ANQGSEA. The CDR3 is 14 amino acids. This chain's CDR3 is CSAGRTGGNYEQYF. Written as DNA, the CDR3 is TGCAGCGCCGGTCGGACAGGGGGAAACTACGAGCAGTACTTC.

The rearrangement uses TRBV10-3 and TRBJ2-1; a weak D match, TRBD1 (7 bases). This CDR3 has 15 amino acids. Germline V CDR1 and CDR2: ENHRY, SYGVKD. V was trimmed by 3 bases and J by 0 bases, leaving 9 bases between them. CDR3 region: CAISDRGVSYNEQFF. CDR3 bases: TGTGCCATCAGTGACAGGGGGGTCTCCTACAATGAGCAGTTCTTC.

This clone was seen a handful of times. The chain carries TRBV2 and TRBJ2-3; D is unclear. V was pared by 5 bases and J by 3 bases, with 9 bases between. From germline, CDR1 is SNHLY and CDR2 FYNNEI. CDR3 size: 13 residues. In DNA form, the CDR3 reads TGTGCCAGCAGTCTGGACCTTACAGATACGCAGTATTTT. Encoded protein: CASSLDLTDTQYF. Full variable domain (outside the CDR3, taken from reference TRBV2 and TRBJ2-3): EPEVTQTPSHQVTQMGQEVILRCVPISNHLYFYWYRQILGQKVEFLVSFYNNEISEKSEIFDDQFSVERPDGSNFTLKIRSTKLEDSAMYFCASSLDLTDTQYFGPGTRLTVL.

As for this clone: The sample has other DNA sequences that encode this CDR3 too. The chain is built from TRBV20-1 and TRBJ1-1; D is undetermined. Between the trimmed V and J ends, which lost 2 bases and 2 bases, there was a span of 3 bases. CDR1 is DFQATT, CDR2 SNEGSKA, per germline (reference sequence). This CDR3 contains 11 residues. CDR3 nucleotides: TGCAGTGCTAGACAAAACACTGAAGCTTTCTTT. Translating gives CSARQNTEAFF.

The CDR3 is CASLGRGQPPYTGELFF. The CDR3 DNA reads TGTGCCAGCCTCGGCAGGGGGCAGCCCCCGTACACCGGGGAGCTGTTTTTT. This sequence joins TRBV2 and TRBJ2-2; 8 nucleotides agree with TRBD1. The ends lost 8 bases at V and 3 bases at J; junction bases unmatched: 14. CDR1 is SNHLY, CDR2 FYNNEI, per germline. This CDR3 is built from 17 residues.

This clone was seen a single time. Germline and junction disagree at one end, which may indicate a read error. V gene TRBV5-1 combines with J gene TRBJ2-5; D is possibly TRBD1 or TRBD2 (6 bases each). Germline V gene sequence: CDR1 SGHRS, CDR2 YFSETQ. The CDR3 spans 16 residues. The CDR3 nucleotides read TGCGCCAGCACCTTGATGGCAGGGGCGAGCGGGGAGACCCAGTACTTC. This translates into CASTLMAGASGETQYF. The full variable domain, in which reference TRBV5-1 and TRBJ2-5 provide the parts outside the CDR3, is KAGVTQTPRYLIKTRGQQVTLSCSPISGHRSVSWYQQTPGQGLQFLFEYFSETQRNKGNFPGRFSGRQFSNSRSEMNVSTLELGDSALYLCASTLMAGASGETQYFGPGTRLLVL.

The chain uses TRBV9 and TRBJ2-3, with 11 bases fitting TRBD2. The CDR3 loop spans 16 amino acids. Germline CDR1 SGDLS, CDR2 YYNGEE. With V trimmed by 1 base and J by 2 bases, 3 bases remained unmatched. The CDR3 DNA is TGTGCCAGCAGCGTAAGGACTAGCGGGCACACAGATACGCAGTATTTT. Its translation is CASSVRTSGHTDTQYF.

The V gene is TRBV30, the J gene TRBJ2-1, with D tentatively TRBD2 (5 bases). The CDR3 is made up of 14 amino acids. V was shortened by 0 bases and J by 3 bases, with 9 bases between the two germline ends. CDR1 and CDR2 (germline): GTSNPN, SVGIG (reference sequence). CDR3 sequence (DNA): TGTGCCTGGAGTGTACGCGGGCTCTACAATGAGCAGTTCTTC. This encodes CAWSVRGLYNEQFF.

The chain uses TRBV4-1 and TRBJ2-5, with D perhaps matching TRBD1 (7 bases). The V end was cut by 0 bases, the J end by 6 bases, with 11 bases between. The CDR3 is made up of 14 amino acids. Germline values: CDR1 MGHRA, CDR2 YSYEKL. This CDR3 reads CASSQDRGRKTQYF. Here the CDR3 DNA reads TGCGCCAGCAGCCAAGACAGGGGGAGGAAGACCCAGTACTTC.

The genes are TRBV18 and TRBJ2-5; D is ambiguous. V gave up 3 bases and J gave up 2 bases, with 13 bases separating them. Per the germline V gene, CDR1 is KGHSH and CDR2 is LQKENI. The CDR3 is 15 residues long. DNA for the CDR3: TGTGCCAGCTCACCTTCTGGGATCCTACAAGAGACCCAGTACTTC. Translated: CASSPSGILQETQYF.

The gene calls are TRBV18 and TRBJ1-2; the D gene is possibly TRBD1 (5 bases). This CDR3 has 15 amino acids. Trimming removed 2 bases at V and 3 bases at J, with 13 bases between. Germline CDR1 is KGHSH and CDR2 is LQKENI. CDR3 amino acids: CASSPSRDGDYGYTF. The CDR3 DNA sequence: TGTGCCAGCTCACCATCCCGGGACGGGGACTATGGCTACACCTTC.

This clone was recorded only once. The chain is built from TRBV19 and TRBJ2-3, with D perhaps TRBD2 (5 bases). The CDR3 loop spans 16 amino acids. Germline V gives CDR1 LNHDA, CDR2 SQIVND (reference sequence). Trimming stripped 5 bases from V and 2 bases from J, with 17 bases between. The CDR3 loop is CASSRGSVLHTDTQYF. The CDR3 nucleotides are TGTGCCAGTAGTCGGGGTAGCGTCCTCCACACAGATACGCAGTATTTT.

The rearrangement joins TRBV6-6 to TRBJ2-2; weak D call: TRBD1 (5 bases). Germline-derived CDR1 and CDR2 are MNHNY and SVGAGI (reference sequence). The CDR3 contains 16 residues. Trimming took off 2 bases at V and 5 bases at J, with 15 bases between the two ends. DNA of the CDR3: TGTGCCAGCAGTTACGTTGGGGCCAATGGGACCGGGGAGCTGTTTTTT. It translates to CASSYVGANGTGELFF.

V usage is TRBV11-3 and J usage is TRBJ1-1; D gene ambiguous. The germline V and J ends were trimmed by 4 bases and 1 base, with 10 bases remaining between them. Germline CDR1 SGHNT, CDR2 YENEEA. The CDR3 extends over 14 amino acids. The CDR3, as DNA: TGTGCCAGCAGCTCGGGGATACGGAACACTGAAGCTTTCTTT. Its translation is CASSSGIRNTEAFF. Supplemented by reference TRBV11-3 and TRBJ1-1, the full variable domain reads EAGVVQSPRYKIIEKKQPVAFWCNPISGHNTLYWYLQNLGQGPELLIRYENEEAVDDSQLPKDRFSAERLKGVDSTLKIQPAELGDSAVYLCASSSGIRNTEAFFGQGTRLTVV.

The count of this clone is one. The gene calls are TRBV19 and TRBJ1-1; TRBD1 is a possible D gene (6 bases). The CDR3 loop spans 14 amino acids. The V end lost 5 bases, the J end lost 5 bases, and 15 bases lay between the germline ends. Germline CDR1 reads LNHDA; CDR2 reads SQIVND (reference sequence). CDR3 sequence (DNA): TGTGCCAGTAGTTACCGGGACACTAGGACTGAAGCTTTCTTT. It yields the protein CASSYRDTRTEAFF.

The rearrangement joins TRBV4-3 to TRBJ1-4; perhaps TRBD1 as D (5 bases). The CDR3 extends over 15 amino acids. Between the trimmed V and J ends, which lost 3 bases and 8 bases, there was a span of 16 bases. From germline, CDR1 is LGHNA and CDR2 YSLEER. CDR3 sequence reads: CASSQTQGPREKLFF. CDR3 DNA sequence: TGCGCCAGCAGCCAGACCCAGGGACCCAGGGAAAAACTGTTTTTT.

This clone is a singleton in its sample. V is TRBV5-6 and J is TRBJ2-2; D is unresolved. Germline CDR1 SGHDT, CDR2 YYEEEE. Trimming shortened V by 2 bases and J by 6 bases, and 5 bases separated the two germline ends. The CDR3 covers 12 residues. Written as DNA, the CDR3 is TGTGCCAGCAGCTTTCAGCCCGGGGAGCTGTTTTTT. Translated: CASSFQPGELFF.

V and J are TRBV16 and TRBJ2-7; D is perhaps TRBD1 (5 bases). The CDR3 is 16 residues long. V lost 2 bases to trimming and J lost 0 bases, with 14 bases between them. Germline V CDR1 and CDR2: KGHSY, FQNENV. CDR3 loop: CASSQRVGESSYEQYF. The CDR3 DNA is TGTGCCAGCAGCCAACGGGTAGGGGAAAGCTCCTACGAGCAGTACTTC.

The chain links TRBV9 to TRBJ2-7; the D gene is possibly TRBD1 (6 bases). Germline V gene lookup returns CDR1 SGDLS and CDR2 YYNGEE. V lost 3 bases and J 0 bases, leaving 13 bases between the germline ends. The CDR3 extends over 15 amino acids. The CDR3 loop is CASSGHGTPSYEQYF. DNA for the CDR3: TGTGCCAGCAGCGGCCACGGGACACCCTCCTACGAGCAGTACTTC.